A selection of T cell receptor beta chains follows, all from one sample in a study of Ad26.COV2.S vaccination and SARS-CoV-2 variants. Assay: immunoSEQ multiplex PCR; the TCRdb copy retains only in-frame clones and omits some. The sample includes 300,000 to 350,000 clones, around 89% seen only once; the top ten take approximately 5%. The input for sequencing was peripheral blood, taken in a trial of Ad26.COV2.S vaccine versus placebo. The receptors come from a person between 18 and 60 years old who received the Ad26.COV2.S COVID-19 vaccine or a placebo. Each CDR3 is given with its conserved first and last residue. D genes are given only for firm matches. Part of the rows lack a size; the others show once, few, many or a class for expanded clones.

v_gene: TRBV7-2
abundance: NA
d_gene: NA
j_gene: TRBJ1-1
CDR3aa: CASSLGVTEAFF
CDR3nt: TGTGCCAGCAGCCTTGGGGTCACTGAAGCTTTCTTT

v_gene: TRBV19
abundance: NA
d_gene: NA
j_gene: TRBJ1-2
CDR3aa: CASTPVDMDYGYTF
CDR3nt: TGTGCCAGTACCCCAGTGGACATGGACTATGGCTACACCTTC

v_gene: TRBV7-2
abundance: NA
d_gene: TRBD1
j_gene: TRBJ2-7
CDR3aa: CASSYGTGTKTYEQYF
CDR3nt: TGTGCCAGCAGCTACGGGACAGGAACGAAAACCTACGAGCAGTACTTC

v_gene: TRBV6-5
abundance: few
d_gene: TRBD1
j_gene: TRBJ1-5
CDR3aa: CASSPTGGGGQPQHF
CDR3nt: TGTGCCAGCAGCCCGACAGGGGGCGGGGGTCAGCCCCAGCATTTT

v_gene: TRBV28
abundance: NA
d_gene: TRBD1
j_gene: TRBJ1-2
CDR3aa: CASSTQGTTYGYTF
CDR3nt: TGTGCCAGCAGTACACAGGGGACTACCTATGGCTACACCTTC

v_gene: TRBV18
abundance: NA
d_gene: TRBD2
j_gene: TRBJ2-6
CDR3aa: CASSSYGSSGFSGANVLTF
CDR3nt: TGTGCCAGCTCATCCTACGGGTCTAGCGGCTTCTCTGGGGCCAACGTCCTGACTTTC

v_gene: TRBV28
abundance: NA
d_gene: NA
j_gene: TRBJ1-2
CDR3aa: CASSLHTVGPYGYTF
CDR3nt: TGTGCCAGCAGTTTACACACAGTCGGGCCCTATGGCTACACCTTC

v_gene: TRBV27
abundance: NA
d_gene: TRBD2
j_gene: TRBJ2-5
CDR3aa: CASRKLAGGFQETQYF
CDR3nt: TGTGCCAGCAGGAAACTAGCGGGAGGATTCCAAGAGACCCAGTACTTC

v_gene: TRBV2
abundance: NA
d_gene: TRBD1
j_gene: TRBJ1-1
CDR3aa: CASSTGDLRNEAFF
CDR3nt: TGTGCCAGCAGTACAGGGGACTTACGGAATGAAGCTTTCTTT

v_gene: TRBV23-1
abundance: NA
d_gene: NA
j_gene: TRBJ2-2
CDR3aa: CASSQSYSRCIGELFF
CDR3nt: TGCGCCAGCAGTCAATCTTATTCGAGGTGTATCGGGGAGCTGTTTTTT

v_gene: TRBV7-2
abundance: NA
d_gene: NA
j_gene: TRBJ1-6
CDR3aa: CASSLSLFNSPLHF
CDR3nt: TGTGCCAGCAGCTTAAGCCTTTTTAATTCACCCCTCCACTTT

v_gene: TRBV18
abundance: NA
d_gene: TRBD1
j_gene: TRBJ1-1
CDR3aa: CASCGTGQNTEAFF
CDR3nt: TGTGCCAGCTGCGGGACAGGGCAGAACACTGAAGCTTTCTTT

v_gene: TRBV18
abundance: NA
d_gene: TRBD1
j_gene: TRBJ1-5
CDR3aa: CASSPSTGGTGQPQHF
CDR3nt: TGTGCCAGCTCACCAAGTACAGGGGGCACGGGGCAGCCCCAGCATTTT

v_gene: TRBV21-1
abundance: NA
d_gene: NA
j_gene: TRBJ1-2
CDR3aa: CASSRGQGGDGYTF
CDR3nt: TGTGCCAGCAGCAGGGGACAGGGGGGAGATGGCTACACCTTC

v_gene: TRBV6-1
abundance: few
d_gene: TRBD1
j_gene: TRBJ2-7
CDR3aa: CASSEEGTGDSYEQYF
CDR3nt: TGTGCCAGCAGTGAAGAGGGGACAGGGGACTCCTACGAGCAGTACTTC

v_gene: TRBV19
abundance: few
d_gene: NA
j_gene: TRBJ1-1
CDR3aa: CASSKKVNTEAFF
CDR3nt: TGTGCCAGTAGTAAAAAGGTGAACACTGAAGCTTTCTTT

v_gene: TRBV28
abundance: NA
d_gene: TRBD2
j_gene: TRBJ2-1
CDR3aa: CASSLAREGPLYNEQFF
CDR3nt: TGTGCCAGCAGTTTAGCGCGGGAGGGCCCTCTCTACAATGAGCAGTTCTTC

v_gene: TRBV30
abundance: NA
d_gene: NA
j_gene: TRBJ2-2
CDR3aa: CAWSEYYRTGNTGELFF
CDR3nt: TGTGCCTGGAGTGAATACTATCGGACTGGGAACACCGGGGAGCTGTTTTTT

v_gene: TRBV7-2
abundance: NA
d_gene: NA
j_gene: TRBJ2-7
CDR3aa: CASSLWVREYEQYF
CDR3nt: TGTGCCAGCAGCTTATGGGTCAGGGAGTACGAGCAGTACTTC

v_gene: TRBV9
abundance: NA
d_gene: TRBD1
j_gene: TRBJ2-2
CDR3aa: CASSEPGTGGSTGELFF
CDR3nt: TGTGCCAGCAGCGAGCCCGGGACAGGGGGCAGCACCGGGGAGCTGTTTTTT

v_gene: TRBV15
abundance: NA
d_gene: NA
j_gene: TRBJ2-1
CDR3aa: CATSSPGAQGNEQFF
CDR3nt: TGTGCCACCAGCAGTCCCGGGGCTCAAGGCAATGAGCAGTTCTTC

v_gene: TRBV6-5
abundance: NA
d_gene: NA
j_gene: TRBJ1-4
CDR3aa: CASSYSGGNEKLFF
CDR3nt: TGTGCCAGCAGTTACTCAGGGGGTAATGAAAAACTGTTTTTT

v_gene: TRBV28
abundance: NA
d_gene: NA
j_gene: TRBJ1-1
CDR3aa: CASSLWYTRNTEAFF
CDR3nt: TGTGCCAGCAGTTTATGGTACACCCGGAACACTGAAGCTTTCTTT

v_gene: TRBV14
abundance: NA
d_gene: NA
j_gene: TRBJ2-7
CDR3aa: CASSPLRGSYEQYF
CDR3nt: TGTGCCAGCAGCCCCCTTAGGGGTAGCTACGAGCAGTACTTC

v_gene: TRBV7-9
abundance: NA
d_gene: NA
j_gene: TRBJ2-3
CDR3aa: CASRDAGKDTQYF
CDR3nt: TGTGCCAGCCGCGACGCCGGTAAAGATACGCAGTATTTT

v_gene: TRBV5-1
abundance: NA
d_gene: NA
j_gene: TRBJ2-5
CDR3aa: CASSTDIQETQYF
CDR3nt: TGCGCCAGCAGCACAGACATACAAGAGACCCAGTACTTC

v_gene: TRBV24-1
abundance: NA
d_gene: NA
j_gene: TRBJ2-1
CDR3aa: CATRDSLGAKQFF
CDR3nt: TGTGCCACCAGAGATAGTTTGGGGGCCAAGCAGTTCTTC